What follows are 5 T cell receptor beta chains derived from one specimen sequenced in a study of blood T cells in healthy people across ages. Using a J-beta primer mix together with a sample-barcoded 5' primer, a second PCR was run for roughly 6 to 12 cycles. TCRdb independently ran MiXCR on the 5' RACE reads; one entry per CDR3 protein. The sample lists roughly 800,000 distinct CDR3 sequences, around 25% occurring once. These data were also filed under a second study, of T cells of mothers and their children.

Sequenced sample: blood. These receptors originate from a boy younger than 18 in good health.

On this clonotype itself: At one of its ends the junction is not consistent with the germline gene, which may arise from a read error. V is TRBV7-9 and J is TRBJ1-1; D gene ambiguous. This CDR3 is built from 14 residues. Germline V CDR1 and CDR2: SEHNR, FQNEAQ (reference sequence). The CDR3 loop reads CASSPTAMNTEAFF. As DNA, the CDR3 is TGCGCCAGCAGCCCGACGGCCATGAACACTGAAGCTTTCTTT.

This clonotype was recorded a few times. The rearrangement joins TRBV25-1 to TRBJ1-2, with TRBD1 as a possible D gene (5 bases). V gave up 6 bases and J gave up 1 base, with 12 bases separating them. The CDR3 totals 14 residues. In germline, CDR1 is MGHDK, CDR2 SYGVNS. The CDR3 spells CASSQDKDNYGYTF. The CDR3, as DNA: TGTGCCAGCAGCCAGGACAAAGATAACTATGGCTACACCTTC.

J is TRBJ2-7 and V is TRBV6-1, with 12 nucleotides matching TRBD1. CDR1 is MNHNS and CDR2 is SASEGT in the germline V gene. CDR3 length: 19 amino acids. V dropped 2 bases and J dropped 3; count of bases not matched to a gene: 14. The chain's CDR3 is CASSEPPGQGAGFYYEQYF. As DNA, the CDR3 is TGTGCCAGCAGTGAACCTCCGGGACAGGGGGCAGGATTTTACTACGAGCAGTACTTC.

This chain uses TRBV20-1 with TRBJ2-2, with 14 nucleotides matching TRBD2. In germline, CDR1 is DFQATT, CDR2 SNEGSKA (reference sequence). The CDR3 runs to 20 residues. V trimming: 1 base; J trimming: 5 bases; junction bases outside the gene matches: 15. DNA of the CDR3: TGCAGTGCTAGAGTCCTCCCGAAGAAAGGACTAGCGGGGGGTACCGGGGAGCTGTTTTTT. This gives the protein CSARVLPKKGLAGGTGELFF.

The rearrangement links TRBV2 to TRBJ2-6; D perhaps matches TRBD1 (5 bases). The germline CDR1 and CDR2 sequences are SNHLY and FYNNEI. The CDR3 covers 15 residues. V was trimmed by 3 bases and J by 4 bases, leaving 10 bases between them. The CDR3 loop reads CASSDRAAGANVLTF. CDR3 nucleotides: TGTGCCAGCAGTGACAGGGCGGCAGGGGCCAACGTCCTGACTTTC.